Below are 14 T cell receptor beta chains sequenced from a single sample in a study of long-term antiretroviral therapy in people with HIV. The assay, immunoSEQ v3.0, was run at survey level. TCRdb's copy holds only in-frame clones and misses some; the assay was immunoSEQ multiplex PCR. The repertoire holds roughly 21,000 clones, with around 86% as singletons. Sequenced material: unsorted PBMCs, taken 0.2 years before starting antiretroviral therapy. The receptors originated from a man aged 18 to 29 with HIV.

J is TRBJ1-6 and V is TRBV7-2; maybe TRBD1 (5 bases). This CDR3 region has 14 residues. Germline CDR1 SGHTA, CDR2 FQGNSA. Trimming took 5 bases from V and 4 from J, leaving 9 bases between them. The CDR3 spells CASSRDGYNSPLHF. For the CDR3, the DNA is TGTGCCAGCAGCAGGGACGGTTATAATTCACCCCTCCACTTT.

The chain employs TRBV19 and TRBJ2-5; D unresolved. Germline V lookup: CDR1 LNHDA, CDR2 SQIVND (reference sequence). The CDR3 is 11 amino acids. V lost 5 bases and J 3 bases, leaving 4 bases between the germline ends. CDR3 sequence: CASSFEETQYF. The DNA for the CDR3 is TGTGCCAGTAGTTTCGAAGAGACCCAGTACTTC.

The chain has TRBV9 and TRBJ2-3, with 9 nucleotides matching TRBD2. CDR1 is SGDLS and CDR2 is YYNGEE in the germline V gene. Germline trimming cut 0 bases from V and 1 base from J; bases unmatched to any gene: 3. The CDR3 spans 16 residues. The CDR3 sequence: CASSVGASGGTDTQYF. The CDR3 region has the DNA TGTGCCAGCAGCGTAGGGGCTAGCGGGGGCACAGATACGCAGTATTTT.

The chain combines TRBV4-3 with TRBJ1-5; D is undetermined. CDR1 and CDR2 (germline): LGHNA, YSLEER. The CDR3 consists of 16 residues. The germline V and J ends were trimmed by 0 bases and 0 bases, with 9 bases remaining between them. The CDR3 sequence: CASSQERTISNQPQHF. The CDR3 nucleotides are TGCGCCAGCAGCCAAGAAAGGACGATTAGCAATCAGCCCCAGCATTTT.

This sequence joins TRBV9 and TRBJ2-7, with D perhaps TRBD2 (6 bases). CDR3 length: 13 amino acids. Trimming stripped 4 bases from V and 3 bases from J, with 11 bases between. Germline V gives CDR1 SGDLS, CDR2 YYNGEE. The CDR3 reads CASSRDSHYEQYF. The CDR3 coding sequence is TGTGCCAGCAGCCGGGACTCACACTACGAGCAGTACTTC.

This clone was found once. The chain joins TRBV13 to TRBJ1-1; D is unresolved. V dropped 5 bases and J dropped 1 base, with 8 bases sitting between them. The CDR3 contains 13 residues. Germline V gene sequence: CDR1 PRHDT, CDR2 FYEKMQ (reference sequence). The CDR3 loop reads CASSPESNTEAFF. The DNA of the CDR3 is TGTGCCAGCAGCCCCGAGTCGAACACTGAAGCTTTCTTT.

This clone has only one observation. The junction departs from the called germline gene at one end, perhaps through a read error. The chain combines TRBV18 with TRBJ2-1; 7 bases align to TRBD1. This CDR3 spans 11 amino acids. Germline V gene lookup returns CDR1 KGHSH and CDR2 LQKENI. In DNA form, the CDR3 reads TGTGCCAGCTCACCTGACAGGGAGCCGTTCTTC. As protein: CASSPDREPFF.

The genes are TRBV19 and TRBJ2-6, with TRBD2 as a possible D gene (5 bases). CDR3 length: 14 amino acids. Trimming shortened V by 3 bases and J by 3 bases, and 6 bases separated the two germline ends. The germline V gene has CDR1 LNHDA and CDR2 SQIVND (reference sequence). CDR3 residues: CASSIGNGANVLTF. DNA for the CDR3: TGTGCCAGTAGTATCGGGAATGGGGCCAACGTCCTGACTTTC.

CDR3 nucleotides: TGTGCCAGCAATCTGGGGGGCAGTCAAAGCGGTGAAGCTTTCTTT. It translates to CASNLGGSQSGEAFF. The chain recombines TRBV5-4 with TRBJ1-1; maybe TRBD1 (6 bases). The germline V and J ends were trimmed by 6 bases and 7 bases, with 22 bases remaining between them. The length of the CDR3 is 15 residues. Germline V gives CDR1 SGHNT, CDR2 YYREEE (reference sequence).

CDR3 nucleotides: TGTGCCATCAGCATCCGGGACAGGGGGACCGGGGAGCTGTTTTTT. Protein product: CAISIRDRGTGELFF. The chain combines TRBV10-3 with TRBJ2-2; 11 bases line up with TRBD1. The germline CDR1 and CDR2 sequences are ENHRY and SYGVKD. The CDR3 extends over 15 amino acids. After removal of 6 bases from V and 5 bases from J, the junction contained 5 bases not matched to a gene.

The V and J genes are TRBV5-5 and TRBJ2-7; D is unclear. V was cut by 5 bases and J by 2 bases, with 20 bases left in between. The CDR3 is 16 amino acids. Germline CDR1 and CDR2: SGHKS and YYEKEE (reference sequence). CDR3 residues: CASSLGGTKVAYEQYF. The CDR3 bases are TGTGCCAGCAGTCTTGGCGGAACCAAAGTGGCCTACGAGCAGTACTTC.

The DNA of the CDR3 is TGCGCCAGCAGCTTGTTTAGGTCACAGGGGCACACCGGGGAGCTGTTTTTT. Protein sequence: CASSLFRSQGHTGELFF. The J gene is TRBJ2-2, the V gene TRBV5-1; 7 nucleotides align to TRBD1. V trimming: 1 base; J trimming: 3 bases; junction bases outside the gene matches: 9. The germline CDR1 and CDR2 sequences are SGHRS and YFSETQ. This CDR3 has 17 residues.

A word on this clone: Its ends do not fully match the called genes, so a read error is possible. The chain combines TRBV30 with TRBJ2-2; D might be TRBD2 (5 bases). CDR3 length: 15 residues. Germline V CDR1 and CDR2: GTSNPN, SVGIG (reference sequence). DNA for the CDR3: TGTGCCTCCGAAAATGTTGGGGAGAACCCCGGGGAGCTGTTTTTT. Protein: CASENVGENPGELFF.

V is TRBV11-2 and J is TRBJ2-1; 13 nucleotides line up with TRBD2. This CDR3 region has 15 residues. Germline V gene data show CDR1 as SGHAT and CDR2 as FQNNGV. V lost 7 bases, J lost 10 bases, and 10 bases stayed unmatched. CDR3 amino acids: CASKPGLAGVGEQFF. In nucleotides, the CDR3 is TGTGCCAGCAAACCAGGACTAGCGGGAGTTGGGGAGCAGTTCTTC.